This is a list of T cell receptor beta chains from one sample in a study of shared clonotypes between healthy human individuals. Assay: immunoSEQ multiplex PCR; the TCRdb copy retains only in-frame clones and omits some. In the table there are 550,000 to 800,000 clones, approximately 74% of which are singletons. The source material was memory CD4+ T cells sorted from blood. The source is a woman in her thirties in good health. CDR3s include the opening cysteine and the closing phenylalanine or tryptophan. The order of the fields is J gene, V gene, clone size, D gene, CDR3 DNA, CDR3 protein. The D gene is left open where the match is weak. For some rows the clone size is stated as once, few or many, or as a class when expanded; others skip it.

>TRBJ1-5|TRBV28|-|-
TGTGCCAGCAGTAGGATGGACGGGAAAAATCAGCCCCAGCATTTT
CASSRMDGKNQPQHF
>TRBJ2-3|TRBV5-6|once|-
TGTGCCAGCAGCTTCATGGGGTATAGCACAGATACGCAGTATTTT
CASSFMGYSTDTQYF
>TRBJ1-5|TRBV2|-|TRBD1
TGTGCCAGCAGTGTGGGACAGACTAGCAATCAGCCCCAGCATTTT
CASSVGQTSNQPQHF
>TRBJ2-2|TRBV5-4|-|TRBD2
TGTGCCGGAAGCGGGAGTCGCACCGGGGAGCTGTTTTTT
CAGSGSRTGELFF
>TRBJ2-7|TRBV27|-|-
TGTGCCAGCAGTTTATACGGGGAGAACGAGCAGTACTTC
CASSLYGENEQYF
>TRBJ2-7|TRBV19|-|TRBD2
TGTGCCAGTAGTATTTCTATACTAGCGGGAGTAATTCAAGAGCAGTACTTC
CASSISILAGVIQEQYF
>TRBJ1-2|TRBV5-1|many|-
TGCGCCAGCGGTCTGGGACAAGCAACTTTTAACTATGGCTACACCTTC
CASGLGQATFNYGYTF
>TRBJ2-2|TRBV5-1|-|TRBD1
TGCGCCAGCAGCGCGGGACAGGCTGTAACCGGGGAGCTGTTTTTT
CASSAGQAVTGELFF
>TRBJ2-7|TRBV2|-|-
TGTGCCAGCAGTGAACGGGGGGCGATGTACGAGCAGTACTTC
CASSERGAMYEQYF
>TRBJ2-7|TRBV18|-|-
TGTGCCAGCTCAAGATACGACAGAGACAGCGAGCAGTACTTC
CASSRYDRDSEQYF
>TRBJ1-1|TRBV6-6|-|-
TGTGCCAGCAGTTTCACCTTCAACACTGAAGCTTTCTTT
CASSFTFNTEAFF
>TRBJ1-1|TRBV21-1|-|-
TGTGCCAGCAGCATTGGACAGGGGCTGAACACTGAAGCTTTCTTT
CASSIGQGLNTEAFF
>TRBJ1-5|TRBV28|-|-
TGTGCCAGCAGTTCCCGACGGAGAAATCAGCCCCAGCATTTT
CASSSRRRNQPQHF
>TRBJ1-2|TRBV6-1|-|TRBD1
TGTGCCAGCAGAAAATTCCGGGACAGGGAACACTACACCTTC
CASRKFRDREHYTF
>TRBJ1-5|TRBV27|few|-
TGTGCCACCCAAAACAGGGATAGCAATCAGCCCCAGCATTTT
CATQNRDSNQPQHF
>TRBJ2-6|TRBV27|-|TRBD1
TGTGCCAGCAGTTTTGGCCAGGGGGCTGGGGCCAACGTCCTGACTTTC
CASSFGQGAGANVLTF
>TRBJ1-3|TRBV10-3|-|-
TGTGCCATCAGTGAACGAGGGAATGGAAACACCATATATTTT
CAISERGNGNTIYF
>TRBJ2-3|TRBV29-1|-|-
TGCAGCGCCGCCGTAGGGGCCGGCTGGGATACGCAGTATTTT
CSAAVGAGWDTQYF
>TRBJ1-5|TRBV11-2|-|-
TGTGCCAGCAGCTTGAAGACAGGTAGCAATCAGCCCCAGCATTTT
CASSLKTGSNQPQHF
>TRBJ2-7|TRBV10-1|few|TRBD1
TGCGCCAGCAGTCCTTACGCAGGGGGAGAGCAGTACTTC
CASSPYAGGEQYF
>TRBJ2-7|TRBV5-8|once|-
TGTGCCAGCAGCTTTGATTCGGGCGGAGCCTACGAGCAGTACTTC
CASSFDSGGAYEQYF
>TRBJ2-1|TRBV28|-|-
TGTGCCAGCAGCTCGGCGAGAAGCTCCTACAATGAGCAGTTCTTC
CASSSARSSYNEQFF
>TRBJ2-3|TRBV6-6|-|TRBD2
TGTGCCAGCAGCCAAATAGCGGGGCTTACAGATACGCAGTATTTT
CASSQIAGLTDTQYF
>TRBJ2-7|TRBV7-2|few|-
TGTGCCAGCAGCTTAGCGGAGGGCCCTTACGAGCAGTACTTC
CASSLAEGPYEQYF
>TRBJ2-7|TRBV6-1|-|-
TGTGCCAGCAGTGAAGGTTTCGGGGGTACCTACGAGCAGTACTTC
CASSEGFGGTYEQYF
>TRBJ2-1|TRBV27|few|-
TGTGCCAGCAGTCCCCGGGCCTCGATTTTAAGTGAGCAGTTCTTC
CASSPRASILSEQFF
>TRBJ2-1|TRBV7-9|-|TRBD2
TGTGCCAGCAGCTCGTGGGAGGGGAACAATGAGCAGTTCTTC
CASSSWEGNNEQFF
>TRBJ2-3|TRBV2|-|TRBD2
TGTGCCAGCTCGGGGGGAACGTTAACGGGGACAGATACGCAGTATTTT
CASSGGTLTGTDTQYF
>TRBJ2-3|TRBV7-6|-|TRBD2
TGTGCCAGCAGCCCCCACCAAGCGGGAGCTAGGACAGATACGCAGTATTTT
CASSPHQAGARTDTQYF
>TRBJ1-2|TRBV4-1|-|-
TGCGCCAGCAGCCAAGTGGGGGGCCACTATGGCTACACCTTC
CASSQVGGHYGYTF
>TRBJ2-1|TRBV25-1|-|TRBD1
TGTGCCAGCAGTGAAAGGGAGACAGGGGGCTCTGAGCAGTTCTTC
CASSERETGGSEQFF
>TRBJ1-2|TRBV14|once|-
TGTGCCAGCAGCCAAGTAGGGGCCTATGGCTACACCTTC
CASSQVGAYGYTF
>TRBJ2-7|TRBV2|-|TRBD1
TGTGCCAGCAGGACCGGGACAGGGCCCTACGAGCAGTACTTC
CASRTGTGPYEQYF
>TRBJ2-7|TRBV5-1|once|TRBD2
TGCGCCAGCAGCTTGGTAGGCGGGAGCGCCTACGAGCAGTACTTC
CASSLVGGSAYEQYF
>TRBJ2-7|TRBV4-2|-|-
TGTGCCAGCAGCCAAGATTTGTCACGCGGCTCGAACCCCTACGAGCAGTACTTC
CASSQDLSRGSNPYEQYF